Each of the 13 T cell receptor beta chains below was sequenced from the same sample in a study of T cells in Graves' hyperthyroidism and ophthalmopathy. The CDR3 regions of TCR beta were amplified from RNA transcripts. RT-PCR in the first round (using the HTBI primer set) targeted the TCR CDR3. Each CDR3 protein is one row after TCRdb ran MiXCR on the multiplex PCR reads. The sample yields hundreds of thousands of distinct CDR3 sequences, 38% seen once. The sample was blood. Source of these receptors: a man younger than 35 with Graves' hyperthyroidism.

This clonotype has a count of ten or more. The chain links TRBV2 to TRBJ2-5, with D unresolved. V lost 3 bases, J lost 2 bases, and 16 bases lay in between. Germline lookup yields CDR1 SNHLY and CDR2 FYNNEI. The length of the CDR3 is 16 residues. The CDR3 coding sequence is TGTGCCAGCAGTGAGGGCCGGATGGGTGGGCAAGAGACCCAGTACTTC. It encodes CASSEGRMGGQETQYF.

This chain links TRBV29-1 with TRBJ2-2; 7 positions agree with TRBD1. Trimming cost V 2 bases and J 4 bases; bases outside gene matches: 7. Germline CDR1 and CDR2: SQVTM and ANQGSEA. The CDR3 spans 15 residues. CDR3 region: CSVEKGGASTGELFF. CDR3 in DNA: TGCAGCGTTGAAAAAGGGGGCGCGTCCACCGGGGAGCTGTTTTTT.

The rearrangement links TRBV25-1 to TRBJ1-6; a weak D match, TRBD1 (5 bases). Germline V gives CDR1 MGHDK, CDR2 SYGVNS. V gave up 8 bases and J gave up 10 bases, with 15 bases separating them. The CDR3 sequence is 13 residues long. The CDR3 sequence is CASGVRAVSPLHF. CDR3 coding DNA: TGTGCCAGCGGGGTCAGGGCCGTCTCACCCCTCCACTTT.

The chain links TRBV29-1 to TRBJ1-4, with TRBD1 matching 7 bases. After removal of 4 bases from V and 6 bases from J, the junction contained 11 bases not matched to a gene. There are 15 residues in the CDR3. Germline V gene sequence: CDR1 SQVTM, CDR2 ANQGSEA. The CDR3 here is CSVGGSGRGHEKLFF. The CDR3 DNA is TGCAGCGTTGGCGGCAGCGGGAGGGGGCATGAAAAACTGTTTTTT.

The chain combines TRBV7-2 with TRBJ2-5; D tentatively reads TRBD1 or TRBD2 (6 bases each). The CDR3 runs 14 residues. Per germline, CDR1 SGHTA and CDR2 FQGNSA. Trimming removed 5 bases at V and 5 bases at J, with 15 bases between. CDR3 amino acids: CASSRGGFGETQYF. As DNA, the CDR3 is TGTGCCAGCAGCCGAGGGGGGTTTGGGGAGACCCAGTACTTC.

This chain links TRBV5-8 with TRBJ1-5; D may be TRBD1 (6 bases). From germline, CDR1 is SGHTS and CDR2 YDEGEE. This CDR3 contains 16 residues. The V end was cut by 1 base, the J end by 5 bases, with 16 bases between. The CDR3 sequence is CASSLFNREAHQPQHF. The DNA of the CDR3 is TGTGCCAGCAGCTTGTTTAACAGGGAGGCTCATCAGCCCCAGCATTTT.

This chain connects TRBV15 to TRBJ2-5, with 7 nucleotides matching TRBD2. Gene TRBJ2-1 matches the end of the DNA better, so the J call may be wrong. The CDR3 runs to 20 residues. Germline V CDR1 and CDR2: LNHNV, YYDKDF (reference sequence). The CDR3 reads CATSRDGGLGSSSWYNEQFF. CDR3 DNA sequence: TGTGCCACCAGCAGAGATGGTGGACTAGGAAGCTCGAGCTGGTACAATGAGCAGTTCTTC.

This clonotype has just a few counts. CDR3 protein: CASSPPKGVYEQYF. The CDR3 DNA sequence: TGTGCCAGCAGCCCCCCCAAAGGGGTTTACGAGCAGTACTTC. The gene calls are TRBV7-9 and TRBJ2-7, with a possible D match to TRBD1 (5 bases). The CDR3 length is 14 residues. CDR1 and CDR2 from the germline V gene are SEHNR and FQNEAQ (reference sequence). V was clipped by 5 bases and J by 4 bases, with 15 bases between them.

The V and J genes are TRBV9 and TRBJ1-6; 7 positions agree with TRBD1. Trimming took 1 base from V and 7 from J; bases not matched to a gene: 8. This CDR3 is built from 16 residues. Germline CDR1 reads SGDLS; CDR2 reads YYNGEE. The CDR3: CASSVRSGTDNSPLHF. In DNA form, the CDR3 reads TGTGCCAGCAGCGTACGATCCGGGACAGACAATTCACCCCTCCACTTT.

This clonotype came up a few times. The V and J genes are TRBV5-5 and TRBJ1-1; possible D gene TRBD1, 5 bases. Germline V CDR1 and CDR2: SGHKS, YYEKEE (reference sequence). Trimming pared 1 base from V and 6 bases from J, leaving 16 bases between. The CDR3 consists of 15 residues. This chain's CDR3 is CASSLMGRRNAEAFF. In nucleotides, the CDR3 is TGTGCCAGCAGCTTGATGGGACGGCGAAACGCTGAAGCTTTCTTT. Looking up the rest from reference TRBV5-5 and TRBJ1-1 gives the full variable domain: DAGVTQSPTHLIKTRGQQVTLRCSPISGHKSVSWYQQVLGQGPQFIFQYYEKEERGRGNFPDRFSARQFPNYSSELNVNALLLGDSALYLCASSLMGRRNAEAFFGQGTRLTVV.

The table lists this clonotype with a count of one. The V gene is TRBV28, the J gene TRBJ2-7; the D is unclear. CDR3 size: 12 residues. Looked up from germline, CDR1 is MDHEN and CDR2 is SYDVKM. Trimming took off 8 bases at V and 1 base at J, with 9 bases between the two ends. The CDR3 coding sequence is TGTGCCAGCGGCGGTAGGTCCTACGAGCAGTACTTC. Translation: CASGGRSYEQYF.

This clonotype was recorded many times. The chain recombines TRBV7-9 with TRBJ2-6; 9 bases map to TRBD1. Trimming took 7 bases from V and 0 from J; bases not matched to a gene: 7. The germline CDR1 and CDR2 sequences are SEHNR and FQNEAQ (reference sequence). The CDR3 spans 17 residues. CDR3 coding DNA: TGTGCCAGCACTCGGGACAGGGCCTTCTCTGGGGCCAACGTCCTGACTTTC. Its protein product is CASTRDRAFSGANVLTF.

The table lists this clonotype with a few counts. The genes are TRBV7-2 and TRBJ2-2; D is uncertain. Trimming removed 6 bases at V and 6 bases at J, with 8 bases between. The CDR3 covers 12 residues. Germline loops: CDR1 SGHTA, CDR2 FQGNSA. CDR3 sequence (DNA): TGTGCCAGCAGATATAACGCCGGGGAGCTGTTTTTT. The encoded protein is CASRYNAGELFF.